This T cell receptor (beta chain) was observed in a study of blood T cell repertoires in COVID-19. The V gene lost 4 bases and the J gene lost 4 bases, with 16 bases spanning the gap. The germline CDR1 and CDR2 sequences are LGHNA and YSLEER. CDR3 size: 15 residues. TCRdb's copy holds only in-frame clones and misses some; the assay was immunoSEQ multiplex PCR. The sample has more than 100,000 clones; around 88% are singletons. V and J are TRBV4-3 and TRBJ1-2; TRBD1 might be the D (5 bases). Sequencing was performed on peripheral blood. The TCR sequence derives from a man in his forties or fifties with active or convalescent COVID-19. CDR3 residues: CASSPGRQGGYGYTF. CDR3 nucleotides: TGCGCCAGCAGCCCTGGGAGGCAGGGCGGCTATGGCTACACCTTC.